One sample yielded the 6 T cell receptor beta chains listed below, sequenced in a study of identical twins. Each CDR3 protein is one row after TCRdb ran MiXCR on the 5' RACE reads. The data hold over 600,000 distinct CDR3 sequences, with less than 25% observed a single time. This sample also appeared in a second study, on T cells expressing NK-cell markers.

What was sequenced was PBMCs. The receptors originated from a woman aged 18-35 years in good health.

The rearrangement uses TRBV6-4 and TRBJ2-3; D unclear. This CDR3 is 16 amino acids long. From germline, CDR1 is MRHNA and CDR2 SNTAGT. Trimming took off 4 bases at V and 4 bases at J, with 18 bases between the two ends. CDR3 region: CASSGPSPRFADTQYF. The CDR3 coding sequence is TGTGCCAGCAGTGGTCCTTCCCCTAGGTTCGCAGATACGCAGTATTTT.

This clonotype was counted a few times. The CDR3, as DNA: TGTGCCAGCAGTTACTCGTTTCGGGACAGGGAGTACACTGAAGCTTTCTTT. Protein sequence: CASSYSFRDREYTEAFF. The rearrangement joins TRBV6-2 or TRBV6-3 to TRBJ1-1, with 9 bases aligning to TRBD1. J lost 3 bases, V lost 0 bases, and 8 bases had no gene match. Germline V CDR1 and CDR2: MNHEY, SVGEGT. This CDR3 comprises 17 residues.

The chain is built from TRBV6-5 and TRBJ2-3, with 10 bases matching TRBD2. The CDR3 spans 16 residues. V lost 4 bases and J lost 3; bases outside the gene matches: 7. Looked up from germline, CDR1 is MNHEY and CDR2 is SVGAGI. CDR3 region: CASSSSGRGDTDTQYF. CDR3 sequence (DNA): TGTGCCAGCAGTTCCAGCGGGAGGGGGGATACAGATACGCAGTATTTT.

The V call is TRBV5-1, the J call TRBJ1-1; a possible D gene is TRBD1 (6 bases). CDR1 and CDR2 (germline): SGHRS, YFSETQ. The V gene lost 0 bases and the J gene lost 8 bases, with 17 bases spanning the gap. The CDR3 runs 15 residues. CDR3 DNA: TGCGCCAGCAGCTTGGACAGTCCGGGACAAAAAGAAGCTTTCTTT. Its translation: CASSLDSPGQKEAFF.

There are a few counts of this clonotype. V and J are TRBV2 and TRBJ1-2, with D hard to call. Per the germline V gene, CDR1 is SNHLY and CDR2 is FYNNEI. V lost 8 bases, J lost 0 bases, and 10 bases lay in between. The CDR3 length is 13 residues. The CDR3 nucleotides read TGTGCCAGCGCGGGCAGAGCTAACTATGGCTACACCTTC. Its protein is CASAGRANYGYTF.

Only a few counts were recorded for this clonotype. The gene calls are TRBV29-1 and TRBJ1-1; no reliable D call. The germline V gene has CDR1 SQVTM and CDR2 ANQGSEA. V lost 5 bases, J lost 0 bases, and 16 bases lay in between. The CDR3 extends over 15 amino acids. The CDR3 sequence: CSVPRAGSMNTEAFF. CDR3 DNA: TGCAGCGTTCCGCGGGCCGGGAGTATGAACACTGAAGCTTTCTTT.